The 14 T cell receptor beta chains listed next were all sequenced from one sample in a study of blood T cell repertoires in COVID-19. TCRdb's table, derived via immunoSEQ multiplex PCR, lists solely in-frame clones and lacks some. The sample has 270,000 or so clones, approximately 91% seen once; the top ten hold 0.94%. The sequencing sample was made of peripheral blood. The receptors originated from a middle-aged woman who had recovered from COVID-19.

This sequence joins TRBV19 and TRBJ2-5; D unresolved. Trimming shortened V by 2 bases and J by 5 bases, and 3 bases separated the two germline ends. The V gene's germline CDR1 is LNHDA and CDR2 SQIVND (reference sequence). This CDR3 has 11 residues. The CDR3: CASSIQETQYF. The CDR3 coding sequence is TGTGCCAGTAGTATACAGGAGACCCAGTACTTC.

The rearrangement joins TRBV5-4 to TRBJ2-1; 10 bases fit TRBD2. This CDR3 is 15 amino acids long. CDR1 is SGHNT, CDR2 YYREEE, per germline (reference sequence). V was pared by 0 bases and J by 4 bases, with 1 base of the junction left unmatched. The CDR3: CASSLEAGGYNEQFF. CDR3 nucleotides: TGTGCCAGCAGCTTGGAAGCGGGAGGGTACAATGAGCAGTTCTTC.

This clone was seen a few times. The V call is TRBV19, the J call TRBJ1-2, with 7 bases lining up with TRBD1. Germline CDR1 is LNHDA and CDR2 is SQIVND (reference sequence). There are 11 residues in the CDR3. Unmatched junction bases numbered 5, after V lost 4 bases and J lost 12 bases. The CDR3 is CASSTDRAHTF. The CDR3 DNA reads TGTGCCAGTAGTACCGACAGGGCCCACACCTTC.

The V gene is TRBV3-1 (or the pseudogene TRBV3-2), the J gene TRBJ2-7, with 8 bases matching TRBD1. With V trimmed by 4 bases and J by 2 bases, 4 bases remained unmatched. CDR1 is LGHDT, CDR2 YNNKEL, per germline (reference sequence). CDR3 length: 14 residues. This CDR3 is CASSPDREPYEQYF. CDR3 DNA sequence: TGTGCCAGCAGCCCGGACAGGGAACCCTACGAGCAGTACTTC.

The chain employs TRBV28 and TRBJ2-7, with 9 bases matching TRBD2. Germline V gene data show CDR1 as MDHEN and CDR2 as SYDVKM. J lost 2 bases, V lost 3 bases, and 11 bases had no gene match. The CDR3 has 17 residues. CDR3 nucleotides: TGTGCCAGCAGTTTCCAGGGAGGAGTAGCGGGAGCCTACGAGCAGTACTTC. This sequence encodes CASSFQGGVAGAYEQYF.

Comments on this clone: Other DNA sequences in the sample encode the same CDR3. V and J are TRBV7-9 and TRBJ2-1; D may be TRBD2 (6 bases). The germline V gene encodes CDR1 SEHNR and CDR2 FQNEAQ (reference sequence). V lost 0 bases and J 7 bases, leaving 7 bases between the germline ends. The CDR3 length is 13 residues. The CDR3 DNA reads as TGTGCCAGCAGCTTAGCGAGCGGGAATGAGCAGTTCTTC. Its translation is CASSLASGNEQFF.

The rearrangement joins TRBV29-1 to TRBJ2-7; the D gene is possibly TRBD1 (6 bases). Germline CDR1 SQVTM, CDR2 ANQGSEA. V shed 0 bases and J shed 4 bases, with 13 bases lying between them. This CDR3 contains 14 residues. The CDR3 DNA reads as TGCAGCGTTGAAGATAACCAGGGGCAGTACGAGCAGTACTTC. This translates into CSVEDNQGQYEQYF.

The chain couples TRBV21-1 to TRBJ1-5; the DNA was not compared with TRBD1, the D call given in the table. TRBV21-1 is described as a pseudogene. CDR3 length equals 16 residues. The CDR3: CASRSRGTYSNQPQHF. The DNA for the CDR3 is TGTGCCAGCAGAAGCAGGGGAACCTATAGCAATCAGCCCCAGCATTTT.

The genes are TRBV29-1 and TRBJ2-2, with 13 bases that match TRBD2. The V gene's germline CDR1 is SQVTM and CDR2 ANQGSEA. There are 15 residues in the CDR3. Trimming removed 1 base from V and 9 bases from J; junction bases left unmatched: 5. CDR3 residues: CSVEGGTSGNWELFF. The CDR3 nucleotides read TGCAGCGTTGAAGGGGGGACTAGCGGGAACTGGGAGCTGTTTTTT.

The chain links TRBV11-2 to TRBJ2-7; D ambiguous. CDR1 is SGHAT, CDR2 FQNNGV, per germline. Trimming cost V 5 bases and J 5 bases, with 22 bases left between them. The CDR3 spans 16 residues. The CDR3 reads CASSPALVPYSNEQYF. CDR3 bases: TGTGCCAGCAGCCCTGCCCTAGTACCCTATTCTAACGAGCAGTACTTC.

The V and J genes are TRBV30 and TRBJ2-3; D not resolved. Germline-derived CDR1 and CDR2 are GTSNPN and SVGIG (reference sequence). V was cut by 0 bases and J by 2 bases, with 6 bases left in between. This CDR3 spans 13 amino acids. The CDR3 nucleotides are TGTGCCTGGAGTGTGGAGATCACAGATACGCAGTATTTT. Residues: CAWSVEITDTQYF. The full variable domain, with the rest looked up from reference TRBV30 and TRBJ2-3, is SQTIHQWPATLVQPVGSPLSLECTVEGTSNPNLYWYRQAAGRGLQLLFYSVGIGQISSEVPQNLSASRPQDRQFILSSKKLLLSDSGFYLCAWSVEITDTQYFGPGTRLTVL.

The rearrangement links TRBV7-8 to TRBJ2-5; D unclear. Germline V gene data show CDR1 as SGHVS and CDR2 as FQNEAQ. The CDR3 contains 16 residues. Between the trimmed V and J ends, which lost 2 bases and 1 base, there was a span of 14 bases. CDR3 region: CASSLLGSSTQETQYF. CDR3 nucleotide sequence: TGTGCCAGCAGCTTACTGGGCTCTTCCACCCAAGAGACCCAGTACTTC.

The chain couples TRBV2 to TRBJ1-2; 7 bases map to TRBD1. Per the germline V gene, CDR1 is SNHLY and CDR2 is FYNNEI. The CDR3 loop spans 14 amino acids. The V and J ends lost 7 bases and 4 bases, in that order; junction bases with no gene match: 9. The CDR3 bases are TGTGCCAGCACCGGGGACAGCCGAGGCTATGGCTACACCTTC. Residues: CASTGDSRGYGYTF.

This chain joins TRBV7-8 and TRBJ1-2; 9 bases line up with TRBD1. This CDR3 has 17 amino acids. Germline V gene sequence: CDR1 SGHVS, CDR2 FQNEAQ. The V and J ends lost 4 bases and 2 bases, in that order; junction bases with no gene match: 11. The CDR3 nucleotides read TGTGCCAGCAGCTCAATGTCAAGGACAGGGGTGAACTATGGCTACACCTTC. It yields the protein CASSSMSRTGVNYGYTF.